This T cell receptor (beta chain) was observed in a study of cytotoxic CD8 clonotypes in ibrutinib-treated CLL. Study at large: Response sampling took place at median 12 months of treatment, range 6 to 36. Study-wide results and limits: Clonality rose at ibrutinib response and fell back toward baseline at progression.

This clone was detected a few times. Its specificity is unknown. T cells were sequenced at a targeted depth of 1 in 200,000 to 1 in 1 million. Here immunoSEQ multiplex PCR was the method, and the copy in TCRdb shows in-frame clones only, minus some. The sample holds about 200,000 clones, over 60% seen once. The germline CDR1 and CDR2 sequences are LGHNA and YSLEER. V lost 0 bases and J 7 bases, leaving 10 bases between the germline ends. This CDR3 has 13 amino acids. The chain combines TRBV4-3 with TRBJ2-7; D ambiguous. The sequence was collected from a human donor with chronic lymphocytic leukemia. Specimen: PBMCs, collected after 24 months of ibrutinib treatment. DNA of the CDR3: TGCGCCAGCAGCCAAGATTTAGCCTGGGAGCAGTACTTC. Translated: CASSQDLAWEQYF.